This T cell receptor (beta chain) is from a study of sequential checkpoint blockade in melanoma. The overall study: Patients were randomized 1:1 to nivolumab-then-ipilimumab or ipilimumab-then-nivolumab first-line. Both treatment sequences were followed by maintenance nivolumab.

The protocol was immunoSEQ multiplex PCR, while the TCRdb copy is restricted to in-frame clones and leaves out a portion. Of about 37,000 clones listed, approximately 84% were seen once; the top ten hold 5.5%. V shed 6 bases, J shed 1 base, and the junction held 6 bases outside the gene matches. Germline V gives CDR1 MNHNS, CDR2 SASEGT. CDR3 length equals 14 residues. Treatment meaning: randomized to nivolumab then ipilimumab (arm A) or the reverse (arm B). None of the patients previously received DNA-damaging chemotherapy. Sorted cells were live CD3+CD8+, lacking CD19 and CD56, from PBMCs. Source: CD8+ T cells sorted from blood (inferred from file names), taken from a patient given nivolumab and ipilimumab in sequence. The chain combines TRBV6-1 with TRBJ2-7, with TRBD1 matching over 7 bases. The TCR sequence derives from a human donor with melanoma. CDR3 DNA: TGTGCCAGCAGGGACCGGGACAGATCCTACGAGCAGTACTTC. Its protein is CASRDRDRSYEQYF.